The sequence of this TCR beta chain was determined in a study of Graves' ophthalmopathy and Graves' hyperthyroidism. Whole-study results and caveats: Blood samples also showed most expanded thyroid clonotypes exceeding 0.001 frequency. Its predictions of ophthalmopathy progression gave the model approximately 65% sensitivity and 72.22% specificity.

This clonotype was recorded a few times. Its antigen is as yet unknown. The TCR beta CDR3 regions underwent amplification from RNA transcripts. First-round RT-PCR with HTBI primers preceded a second-round multiplex PCR. Via MiXCR, TCRdb re-called the multiplex PCR reads, giving one row per CDR3 protein. This sample has 1 million to 1.3 million distinct CDR3 sequences, with about 36% found just once. V lost 5 bases to trimming and J lost 2 bases; unmatched junction nucleotides: 5. The CDR3 extends over 14 amino acids. Germline assignment: CDR1 DFQATT and CDR2 SNEGSKA (reference sequence). This chain uses TRBV20-1 with TRBJ2-2; TRBD2 matches at 7 bases. The clonotype comes from an adult man with Graves' hyperthyroidism. The sequenced material came from peripheral blood or thyroid tissue (not recorded which). Written as DNA, the CDR3 is TGCAGTGCTTTGCGGGGGAGCAACACCGGGGAGCTGTTTTTT. This sequence encodes CSALRGSNTGELFF.